A selection of T cell receptor beta chains follows, all from one sample in a study of blood T cell repertoires in COVID-19. This table comes from immunoSEQ multiplex PCR, and its TCRdb copy is limited to in-frame clones, with some not included. The sample lists roughly 200,000 clones, 90% occurring once. Sequencing used PBMCs or T cells enriched from blood (not recorded which). These receptors all stem from a man in his thirties or forties who had recovered from COVID-19. Both conserved end residues are part of each CDR3. A D gene is named only where the DNA matches it firmly. Some rows have no size entry. The others give once, few or many, or a class for an expanded clone.

clone size	CDR3 length	J gene	D gene	V gene	CDR3 DNA	CDR3 protein
once	16	TRBJ1-4	NA	TRBV4-1	TGCGCCAGCAGCCAAGATGCCGCGGGGCTCAGTGAAAAACTGTTTTTT	CASSQDAAGLSEKLFF
NA	14	TRBJ2-7	TRBD2	TRBV29-1	TGCAGCGTTGGAGGAGCGGGAACTGGCTACGAGCAGTACTTC	CSVGGAGTGYEQYF
NA	16	TRBJ2-1	TRBD2	TRBV9	TGTGCCAGCAGCGTAGATAGCGGGAGTTCAGACAATGAGCAGTTCTTC	CASSVDSGSSDNEQFF
NA	16	TRBJ2-2	NA	TRBV24-1	TGTGCCACCAGTGATTTCGGGAGTCGGGACACCGGGGAGCTGTTTTTT	CATSDFGSRDTGELFF
NA	13	TRBJ1-1	NA	TRBV12-3/TRBV12-4	TGTGCCAGCAGTCCAGCGGGGGGAACTGAAGCTTTCTTT	CASSPAGGTEAFF
NA	14	TRBJ2-3	NA	TRBV11-2	TGTGCCAGCAGCAGTACAGGTCGCACAGATACGCAGTATTTT	CASSSTGRTDTQYF
NA	16	TRBJ2-7	TRBD2	TRBV5-1	TGCGCCAGCAGCTTGGGGGGACTAGCGGCACACTACGAGCAGTACTTC	CASSLGGLAAHYEQYF
NA	13	TRBJ1-2	NA	TRBV19	TGTGCCAGTAGTGATTGGCGGGGCTATGGCTACACCTTC	CASSDWRGYGYTF
NA	15	TRBJ1-2	TRBD1	TRBV2	TGTGCCAGCAGTGAGAGAGGGGGCGGTAACTATGGCTACACCTTC	CASSERGGGNYGYTF
NA	16	TRBJ2-1	TRBD1	TRBV7-9	TGTGCCAGCAGCTTAGGAACCGCCGGGACAGGCCAAAAACAGTTCTTC	CASSLGTAGTGQKQFF
few	13	TRBJ1-6	NA	TRBV20-1	TGCAGTGCTAGTGGGCACTATAATTCACCCCTCCACTTT	CSASGHYNSPLHF
NA	12	TRBJ2-5	TRBD2	TRBV12-3/TRBV12-4	TGTGCCAGCAGCGGGGGAGGGGAGACCCAGTACTTC	CASSGGGETQYF
NA	13	TRBJ1-5	TRBD1	TRBV2	TGTGCCACTGGGACAGGGGTGGGTCAGCCCCAGCATTTT	CATGTGVGQPQHF
NA	16	TRBJ1-5	NA	TRBV27	TGTGCCAGCAGTTTTATAGGGAGTGGTAGCAATCAGCCCCAGCATTTT	CASSFIGSGSNQPQHF
NA	15	TRBJ1-3	NA	TRBV7-2	TGTGCCAGCAGCTTAGTCGGGGGGATTGGAAACACCATATATTTT	CASSLVGGIGNTIYF
NA	16	TRBJ2-7	NA	TRBV7-9	TGTGCCAGCAGCTTGTTTGGAACGGACAACTCCTACGAGCAGTACTTC	CASSLFGTDNSYEQYF
few	16	TRBJ2-3	NA	TRBV18	TGTGCCAGCTCATCTGGGGCGGGACTTCGCACAGATACGCAGTATTTT	CASSSGAGLRTDTQYF
NA	14	TRBJ2-7	NA	TRBV2	TGTGCCAGCAGTGAAATTGTTACTACATACGAGCAGTACTTC	CASSEIVTTYEQYF
NA	15	TRBJ2-1	TRBD2	TRBV6-4	TGTGCCAGCACCCTAAGCGGGGGGACCTACAATGAGCAGTTCTTC	CASTLSGGTYNEQFF
few	15	TRBJ1-4	NA	TRBV4-3	TGCGCCAGCAGCCAAGATTCGGGGGTGGATGAAAAACTGTTTTTT	CASSQDSGVDEKLFF
NA	12	TRBJ2-5	NA	TRBV4-1	TGCGCCAGCAGCCGCATGGGGGGGACCCAGTACTTC	CASSRMGGTQYF
NA	18	TRBJ1-1	NA	TRBV28	TGTGCCAGCAGACCCATCAGGGGCCTTCACTCCATGAACACTGAAGCTTTCTTT	CASRPIRGLHSMNTEAFF
NA	14	TRBJ1-5	TRBD1	TRBV6-5	TGTGCCAGCAGGCCGACAGGGGGCAATCAGCCCCAGCATTTT	CASRPTGGNQPQHF
NA	13	TRBJ1-1	TRBD1	TRBV7-6	TGTGCCAGCAGCCGACAGGGAAACACTGAAGCTTTCTTT	CASSRQGNTEAFF
NA	17	TRBJ2-1	TRBD1	TRBV28	TGTGCCAGCAGTTTACCCGGGACAGGGGACGTCTACAATGAGCAGTTCTTC	CASSLPGTGDVYNEQFF